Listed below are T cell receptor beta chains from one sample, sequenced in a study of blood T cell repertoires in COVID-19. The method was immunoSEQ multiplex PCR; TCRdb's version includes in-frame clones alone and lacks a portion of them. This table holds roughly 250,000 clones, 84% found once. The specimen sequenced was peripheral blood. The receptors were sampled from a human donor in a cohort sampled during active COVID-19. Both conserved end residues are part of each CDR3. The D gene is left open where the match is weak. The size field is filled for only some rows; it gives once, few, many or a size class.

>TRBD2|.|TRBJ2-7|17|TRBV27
TGTGCCAGCAGTCCCGTGACTAGCAGAGGGCTTCGCTACGAGCAGTACTTC
CASSPVTSRGLRYEQYF
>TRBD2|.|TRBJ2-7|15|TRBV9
TGTGCCAGCAGCGTAGATCCCCTAGCGGGGGACGAGCAGTACTTC
CASSVDPLAGDEQYF
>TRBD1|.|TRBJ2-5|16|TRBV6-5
TGTGCCAGCAGTTACTCGAGACAGGGGGAAAGCGAGACCCAGTACTTC
CASSYSRQGESETQYF
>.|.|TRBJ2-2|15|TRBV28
TGTGCCAGCAGCCTCGGGGGGCGGAACACCGGGGAGCTGTTTTTT
CASSLGGRNTGELFF
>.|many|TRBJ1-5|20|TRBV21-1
TGTGCCAGCAGCAAAGGGCGGGTATTTGTAAGGGTCTATAGCAATCAGCCCCAGCATTTT
CASSKGRVFVRVYSNQPQHF
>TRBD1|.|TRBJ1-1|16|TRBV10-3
TGTGCCATCAGGCCGGACAGGGCGGTGCGATCCACTGAAGCTTTCTTT
CAIRPDRAVRSTEAFF
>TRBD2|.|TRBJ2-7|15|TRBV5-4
TGTGCCAGCAGGGTTGAAGGTAGCGGGACCTACGAGCAGTACTTC
CASRVEGSGTYEQYF
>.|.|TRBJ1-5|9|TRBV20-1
TGCAGTGCCGGTCAACCCCAGCATTTT
CSAGQPQHF
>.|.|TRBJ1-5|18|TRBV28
TGTGCCAGCGTTGGGGGGAACTGGGTTATCAATAGCAATCAGCCCCAGCATTTT
CASVGGNWVINSNQPQHF
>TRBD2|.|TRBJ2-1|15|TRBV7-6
TGTGCCAGCAGCTGGAGCGCGGGGGGTTCCGATGAGCAGTTCTTC
CASSWSAGGSDEQFF